These 10 T cell receptor beta chains share one sample of origin, sequenced in a study of cytomegalovirus exposure and HLA in healthy donors (dated by TCRdb to 2016 to 2017). The method was the immunoSEQ multiplex PCR assay. The multiplex PCR relied on a mix of 60 forward primers for TCR Vbeta segments and 13 reverse primers for TCR Jbeta segments. As stored in TCRdb, this immuneACCESS dataset retains in-frame rearrangements with V and J assigned. A fraction of the clones does not appear; measured against another copy, unresolved V genes explain less than half of the discrepancy, and the remainder lacks a known reason. For this sample the table gives roughly 130,000 clones, of which roughly two thirds were detected only once. The top ten clones comprise around 1.6% of the sample. Sequencing was carried out using PBMCs. The receptor source for this set is a man aged 25 to 40 in good health and CMV-seropositive.

This chain's CDR3 is CASSSTGHSGANVLTF. The DNA of the CDR3 is TGTGCCAGCTCATCGACAGGCCACTCTGGGGCCAACGTCCTGACTTTC. This chain uses TRBV18 with TRBJ2-6; perhaps TRBD1 as D (6 bases). This CDR3 has 16 amino acids. CDR1 KGHSH and CDR2 LQKENI come from the germline V gene. Trimming took 5 bases from V and 0 from J, leaving 11 bases between them.

This clone was found once. J is TRBJ2-7 and V is TRBV25-1; TRBD2 matches at 8 bases. V trimming: 2 bases; J trimming: 0 bases; junction bases outside the gene matches: 3. CDR1 MGHDK and CDR2 SYGVNS come from the germline V gene. The CDR3 spans 15 residues. Here the CDR3 DNA reads TGTGCCAGCAGTGAACCCACTAGCGGCTCCTACGAGCAGTACTTC. The encoded protein is CASSEPTSGSYEQYF.

The gene calls are TRBV9 and TRBJ2-2; 9 bases line up with TRBD2. CDR3 length equals 15 residues. Germline V gives CDR1 SGDLS, CDR2 YYNGEE. Germline trimming cut 3 bases from V and 4 bases from J; bases unmatched to any gene: 4. DNA of the CDR3: TGTGCCAGCAGCGGTCTAGCGGGAACCACCGGGGAGCTGTTTTTT. Protein: CASSGLAGTTGELFF.

This chain links TRBV5-1 with TRBJ1-3, with a weak D call TRBD1 (5 bases). Deletions cut 0 bases from V and 0 bases from J, with 10 bases between. Germline V CDR1 and CDR2: SGHRS, YFSETQ. CDR3 length: 16 residues. The CDR3 loop reads CASSLAIDSSGNTIYF. The CDR3 DNA sequence: TGCGCCAGCAGCTTGGCCATAGACAGCTCTGGAAACACCATATATTTT.

The chain uses TRBV4-2 and TRBJ2-4; the D gene is possibly TRBD2 (5 bases). Germline CDR1 LGHNA, CDR2 YNFKEQ. Trimming cost V 1 base and J 1 base, with 14 bases left between them. This CDR3 region has 17 residues. In nucleotides, the CDR3 is TGTGCCAGCAGCCAAGCTTCCACTGGCGGGGCCAAAAACATTCAGTACTTC. As protein: CASSQASTGGAKNIQYF.

V is TRBV29-1 and J is TRBJ2-3; TRBD2 matches at 8 bases. Germline CDR1 is SQVTM and CDR2 is ANQGSEA. This CDR3 region has 15 residues. With V trimmed by 4 bases and J by 0 bases, 6 bases remained unmatched. In DNA, the CDR3 is TGCAGCGTTGTCGTAGCGGGGAGGAGCACAGATACGCAGTATTTT. Residues: CSVVVAGRSTDTQYF.

The chain carries TRBV7-9 and TRBJ1-1; D gene ambiguous. The CDR3 spans 16 residues. V gave up 7 bases and J gave up 1 base, with 19 bases separating them. In germline, CDR1 is SEHNR, CDR2 FQNEAQ (reference sequence). The CDR3 sequence is CASTEEGVFWNTEAFF. The CDR3 coding sequence is TGTGCCAGCACCGAGGAGGGCGTTTTTTGGAACACTGAAGCTTTCTTT.

This clone was detected only a few times. The CDR3 loop is CASSVGGAFQPQHF. The DNA for the CDR3 is TGTGCCAGCAGTGTAGGGGGCGCCTTTCAGCCCCAGCATTTT. The J gene is TRBJ1-5, the V gene TRBV28; 7 bases are shared with TRBD1. The CDR3 extends over 14 amino acids. J was trimmed by 6 bases and V by 5 bases; bases with no gene match: 7. Germline CDR1 and CDR2: MDHEN and SYDVKM.

The chain carries TRBV5-1 and TRBJ2-1, with D perhaps TRBD1 (6 bases). Trimming removed 2 bases from V and 1 base from J, with 10 bases in between. This CDR3 region has 15 residues. Germline CDR1 is SGHRS and CDR2 is YFSETQ. The CDR3 sequence is CASSLQGLSYNEQFF. The CDR3 DNA reads as TGCGCCAGCAGCTTACAGGGTTTATCCTACAATGAGCAGTTCTTC.

This chain uses TRBV18 with TRBJ1-4; D perhaps matches TRBD1 (6 bases). V was clipped by 2 bases and J by 5 bases, with 12 bases between them. There are 15 residues in the CDR3. Looked up from germline, CDR1 is KGHSH and CDR2 is LQKENI. CDR3 DNA sequence: TGTGCCAGCTCACCAACGGGACACCCGAATGAAAAACTGTTTTTT. It is translated as CASSPTGHPNEKLFF. Looking up the rest from reference TRBV18 and TRBJ1-4 gives the full variable domain: NAGVMQNPRHLVRRRGQEARLRCSPMKGHSHVYWYRQLPEEGLKFMVYLQKENIIDESGMPKERFSAEFPKEGPSILRIQQVVRGDSAAYFCASSPTGHPNEKLFFGSGTQLSVL.